This TCR beta chain originates from a study of T cells in Graves' hyperthyroidism and ophthalmopathy. Amplification targeted TCR beta CDR3 regions from RNA transcripts. The study used the HTBI primer set for a first-round RT-PCR of the TCR CDR3. Using its own MiXCR run on the multiplex PCR reads, TCRdb lists one record per CDR3 protein. The top ten hold less than 9% of the sample, which has hundreds of thousands of distinct CDR3 sequences, just under 45% seen once. Worth noting for this clonotype: Its specificity is not known.

Findings of the study overall: Before onset, ophthalmopathy was predicted by the model a median about six months earlier. Most clonotypes that expanded in the thyroid above 0.001 also showed up in blood.

Not enrolled were patients with uncontrolled infection, other autoimmune disease, pregnancy or lactation. The diagnoses drew upon clinical symptoms, serum thyroxine and TRAb, thyroid ultrasound and orbital computed tomography. Germline V gene lookup returns CDR1 DFQATT and CDR2 SNEGSKA (reference sequence). The CDR3 sequence is 14 residues long. The V gene lost 6 bases and the J gene lost 0 bases, with 12 bases spanning the gap. Sequencing was performed on peripheral blood or thyroid tissue (not recorded which). This sequence originates from an adult man with Graves' disease, either hyperthyroidism or ophthalmopathy (not recorded which). The chain has TRBV20-1 and TRBJ1-3; tentative D call: TRBD1 (6 bases). In DNA, the CDR3 is TGCAGTGCAAAGGGGGGAAACTCTGGAAACACCATATATTTT. This codes for CSAKGGNSGNTIYF.